This T cell receptor beta chain originates from a study of T-cell reconstitution after alpha-beta-depleted transplantation in children. TCRbeta library preparation incorporated unique molecular identifiers. MiXCR, run by TCRdb on the PCR reads, gives a single entry per CDR3 protein. The sample has 300,000 to 400,000 distinct CDR3 sequences, around 15% seen once. This sequence originates from a male patient between 2 and 15 years old who had a stem cell transplant for acute lymphoblastic leukemia, so the T cells may come from the graft donor. The starting material was PBMCs, mostly from graft donor cells, obtained 360 days after TCRalphabeta/CD19-depleted stem cell transplant.

CDR3: CASSLEPPHGELFF. The DNA for the CDR3 is TGTGCCAGCAGCTTAGAACCCCCCCATGGGGAGCTGTTTTTT. The chain has TRBV7-2 and TRBJ2-2; D not certain. Trimming stripped 1 base from V and 8 bases from J, with 11 bases between. In germline, CDR1 is SGHTA, CDR2 FQGNSA. The CDR3 spans 14 residues.